One sample yielded the 20 T cell receptor beta chains listed below, sequenced in a study of metastatic and nonmetastatic thyroid tumors. MiXCR was used by TCRdb to re-call the PCR reads. In the table there are about 50,000 clones, about 20% of which are singletons. No treatment of any kind had been given to any patient before thyroid surgery. Sequenced sample: blood. The receptors stem from a female donor with papillary thyroid cancer or a benign thyroid nodule (not recorded which). Some clones in this sample may be carry-over from other donors' samples.

This clone appeared a few times. The junction differs from germline at one of its ends, possibly a read error. This chain connects TRBV7-2 to TRBJ1-6, with D possibly TRBD1 on 5 matching bases. Looked up from germline, CDR1 is SGHTA and CDR2 is FQGNSA. The CDR3 is 12 amino acids. CDR3 in amino acids: CASSWGGGPLNF. CDR3 nucleotide sequence: TGTGCCAGCAGCTGGGGTGGGGGACCCCTCAACTTT.

This clone was seen ten or more times. V usage is TRBV3-1 and J usage is TRBJ1-2; D is perhaps TRBD1 (5 bases). Trimming took 6 bases from V and 1 from J, leaving 9 bases between them. CDR3 length: 13 residues. Per germline, CDR1 LGHDT and CDR2 YNNKEL (reference sequence). The CDR3 protein is CASSRQINYGYTF. CDR3 bases: TGTGCCAGCAGTCGACAGATTAACTATGGCTACACCTTC.

This clone was observed many times. This chain connects TRBV9 to TRBJ2-3, with 11 bases that match TRBD2. Trimming removed 6 bases from V and 4 bases from J; junction bases left unmatched: 7. Germline CDR1 and CDR2: SGDLS and YYNGEE. This CDR3 spans 15 amino acids. Here the CDR3 reads CASTRALAGADTQYF. Here the CDR3 DNA reads TGTGCCAGCACTAGGGCACTAGCGGGAGCAGATACGCAGTATTTT.

Ten or more counts support this clone. This chain uses TRBV5-1 with TRBJ1-4; D is ambiguous. The CDR3 consists of 14 residues. The germline CDR1 and CDR2 sequences are SGHRS and YFSETQ. Deletions cut 0 bases from V and 4 bases from J, with 7 bases between. DNA for the CDR3: TGCGCCAGCAGCTTGGGGTCCAATAATGAAAAACTGTTTTTT. Its translation is CASSLGSNNEKLFF. Looking up the rest from reference TRBV5-1 and TRBJ1-4 gives the full variable domain: KAGVTQTPRYLIKTRGQQVTLSCSPISGHRSVSWYQQTPGQGLQFLFEYFSETQRNKGNFPGRFSGRQFSNSRSEMNVSTLELGDSALYLCASSLGSNNEKLFFGSGTQLSVL.

A remark on this clone: Germline and junction disagree at one end, which may indicate a read error. CDR3 protein: CASSILADQPQDF. The CDR3 DNA reads TGTGCCAGTAGTATACTGGCGGATCAGCCCCAGGATTTT. The chain recombines TRBV19 with TRBJ1-5; no firm D call. Germline assignment: CDR1 LNHDA and CDR2 SQIVND (reference sequence). CDR3 length: 13 amino acids.

The table lists this clone with many counts. V gene TRBV9 combines with J gene TRBJ1-1, with D uncertain. V lost 4 bases and J 8 bases, leaving 9 bases between the germline ends. Germline values: CDR1 SGDLS, CDR2 YYNGEE. The CDR3 is made up of 11 amino acids. The CDR3 loop reads CASSPLREAFF. DNA for the CDR3: TGTGCCAGCAGCCCCCTACGGGAAGCTTTCTTT.

This clone was seen at least ten times. The chain carries TRBV15 and TRBJ1-2; D is uncertain. The germline V gene encodes CDR1 LNHNV and CDR2 YYDKDF (reference sequence). This CDR3 has 12 residues. Trimming left V 4 bases short and J 0 bases short, with 3 bases between. CDR3 amino acids: CATSTSNYGYTF. CDR3 bases: TGTGCCACCAGCACCTCTAACTATGGCTACACCTTC.

In this sample, this clone turned up many times. The V call is TRBV30, the J call TRBJ2-5, with 9 bases aligning to TRBD2. V was pared by 5 bases and J by 5 bases, with 6 bases of the junction left unmatched. The CDR3 extends over 13 amino acids. The germline CDR1 and CDR2 sequences are GTSNPN and SVGIG (reference sequence). The CDR3, as DNA: TGTGCCTGGGGATCTAGCGGGACGGAGACCCAGTACTTC. It specifies CAWGSSGTETQYF. The full variable domain, with the rest looked up from reference TRBV30 and TRBJ2-5, is SQTIHQWPATLVQPVGSPLSLECTVEGTSNPNLYWYRQAAGRGLQLLFYSVGIGQISSEVPQNLSASRPQDRQFILSSKKLLLSDSGFYLCAWGSSGTETQYFGPGTRLLVL.

The sample holds many counts of this clone. This sequence joins TRBV3-1 and TRBJ2-5; no clear D. CDR1 is LGHDT and CDR2 is YNNKEL in the germline V gene (reference sequence). This CDR3 comprises 12 residues. V was clipped by 5 bases and J by 5 bases, with 9 bases between them. CDR3 sequence (DNA): TGTGCCAGCAGCGCTTCTCCGGAGACCCAGTACTTC. This gives the protein CASSASPETQYF.

This clone was detected many times. The chain uses TRBV20-1 and TRBJ2-1, with D unresolved. Deletions cut 4 bases from V and 3 bases from J, with 10 bases between. CDR3 length equals 13 residues. Germline V gene data show CDR1 as DFQATT and CDR2 as SNEGSKA (reference sequence). The DNA of the CDR3 is TGCAGTGCTAATCACCTGGGCTACAATGAGCAGTTCTTC. Amino acid sequence: CSANHLGYNEQFF.

This clone was found many times. The rearrangement uses TRBV11-2 and TRBJ2-2; D tentatively fits TRBD1 or TRBD2 (5 bases each). In germline, CDR1 is SGHAT, CDR2 FQNNGV. CDR3 length: 16 amino acids. V was clipped by 5 bases and J by 0 bases, with 13 bases between them. The CDR3, as DNA: TGTGCCAGCAGCCCTAGTGGGACGGCGAACACCGGGGAGCTGTTTTTT. Translated: CASSPSGTANTGELFF.

This clone was picked up a small number of times. In nucleotides, the CDR3 is TGTGCCAGCAGTTACCCTCCGGTGACTAGCGCCTACAATGAGCAGTTCTTC. It codes for CASSYPPVTSAYNEQFF. The V call is TRBV6-6, the J call TRBJ2-1, with 8 bases fitting TRBD2. V was clipped by 2 bases and J by 2 bases; unmatched bases: 8. Germline assignment: CDR1 MNHNY and CDR2 SVGAGI (reference sequence). This CDR3 is 17 amino acids long.

This clone has ten or more counts. The genes are TRBV9 and TRBJ1-3; 7 bases agree with TRBD1. The CDR3 sequence is 16 residues long. J lost 0 bases, V lost 2 bases, and 5 bases had no gene match. Germline values: CDR1 SGDLS, CDR2 YYNGEE. The CDR3 sequence is CASSVTTGSSGNTIYF. In nucleotides, the CDR3 is TGTGCCAGCAGCGTCACGACAGGGTCCTCTGGAAACACCATATATTTT.

Regarding this clone: Germline and junction disagree at one end, which may indicate a read error. The CDR3 DNA reads as TGCAGTGCCCGGACAGGGTCCAGCACTGAAGCTTCCTTT. Encoded protein: CSARTGSSTEASF. This sequence joins TRBV20-1 and TRBJ1-1; TRBD1 aligns across 8 bases. Germline V gene sequence: CDR1 DFQATT, CDR2 SNEGSKA (reference sequence). The CDR3 sequence is 13 residues long.

Ten or more counts support this clone. This rearrangement joins TRBV27 to TRBJ1-1; tentative D call: TRBD1 (5 bases). Germline CDR1 is MNHEY and CDR2 is SMNVEV (reference sequence). V was cut by 2 bases and J by 4 bases, with 8 bases left in between. CDR3 length: 13 residues. CDR3 nucleotides: TGTGCCAGCAGTTTACAGGGATTCACTGAAGCTTTCTTT. As protein: CASSLQGFTEAFF.

The table lists this clone with a count of one. This chain uses TRBV11-2 with TRBJ2-7, with no clear D. V was pared by 1 base and J by 7 bases, with 14 bases between. This CDR3 has 14 amino acids. The germline V gene has CDR1 SGHAT and CDR2 FQNNGV. CDR3 sequence: CASSLAWELGEQYF. The CDR3 DNA reads as TGTGCCAGCAGCTTAGCTTGGGAATTAGGGGAGCAGTACTTC.

The chain is built from TRBV18 and TRBJ1-6; no reliable D call. This CDR3 has 15 residues. In germline, CDR1 is KGHSH, CDR2 LQKENI. Trimming cost V 1 base and J 10 bases, with 14 bases left between them. DNA for the CDR3: TGTGCCAGCTCACCACTTACTGAATCCGGGTCACCCCTCCACTTT. Translated: CASSPLTESGSPLHF. Drawing the rest from reference TRBV18 and TRBJ1-6, the complete variable domain is NAGVMQNPRHLVRRRGQEARLRCSPMKGHSHVYWYRQLPEEGLKFMVYLQKENIIDESGMPKERFSAEFPKEGPSILRIQQVVRGDSAAYFCASSPLTESGSPLHFGNGTRLTVT.

This clone has ten or more counts. This chain connects TRBV6-1 to TRBJ2-5, with 7 bases lining up with TRBD1. After removal of 5 bases from V and 5 bases from J, the junction contained 8 bases not matched to a gene. This CDR3 region has 14 residues. CDR1 is MNHNS, CDR2 SASEGT, per germline. The chain's CDR3 is CASSLGQSAETQYF. Written as DNA, the CDR3 is TGTGCCAGCAGTTTGGGACAGTCTGCGGAGACCCAGTACTTC.

This clone came up many times. The rearrangement uses TRBV4-2 and TRBJ2-1; D call uncertain. The V end lost 0 bases, the J end lost 9 bases, and 6 bases lay between the germline ends. The CDR3 covers 12 residues. Germline CDR1 is LGHNA and CDR2 is YNFKEQ. The CDR3 is CASSQEGTEQFF. The CDR3 DNA is TGTGCCAGCAGCCAAGAGGGAACTGAGCAGTTCTTC.

This clone was observed a handful of times. A much more abundant neighbour one base away suggests this may be a read error. The rearrangement joins TRBV6-2 or TRBV6-3 to TRBJ1-1; possible D gene TRBD1, 5 bases. Germline-derived CDR1 and CDR2 are MNHEY and SVGEGT. V was trimmed by 4 bases and J by 5 bases, leaving 20 bases between them. The CDR3 covers 16 residues. The CDR3 loop is CASSFSGHDARTEAFF. The CDR3 DNA follows: TGTGCCAGCAGTTTTAGTGGACATGATGCGAGGACTGAAGCTTTCTTT.